Below are 17 T cell receptor beta chains sequenced from a single sample in a study of CD8 T cells in Susac syndrome (dated by TCRdb to between 2018 and 2021). Library preparation was by the immunoSEQ multiplex PCR assay. RNA was extracted using the RNeasy kit, and about 0.5 to 1 ug of the RNA was reverse transcribed with random hexamers. TCRdb itself trimmed the public reads at Q25 with fastp, ran MiXCR and retained productive beta chains. Every distinct CDR3 protein forms one entry, paired with its most common genes and DNA. The sample table shows about 120,000 distinct CDR3 sequences, and approximately 91% are seen once. The ten largest account for roughly 0.14% of the sample. Sequencing used CD4+ T cells from PBMCs. All receptors derive from a human donor in good health.

The chain is built from TRBV6-5 and TRBJ1-1; 11 bases align to TRBD1. Trimming cost V 0 bases and J 6 bases; bases outside gene matches: 6. The CDR3 is made up of 16 amino acids. Germline V gene lookup returns CDR1 MNHEY and CDR2 SVGAGI. The CDR3 here is CASSYSGTGGIAEAFF. The CDR3 DNA follows: TGTGCCAGCAGTTACTCAGGGACAGGGGGGATCGCTGAAGCTTTCTTT.

This clonotype was detected once. The V gene is TRBV7-3, the J gene TRBJ2-1; 8 positions match TRBD2. V shed 5 bases and J 7 bases; nucleotides not matched to a gene: 10. This CDR3 has 15 amino acids. The germline gives CDR1 SGHTA, CDR2 FQGTGA. CDR3 region: CASSLWGGGGNEQFF. The CDR3 region has the DNA TGTGCCAGCAGCCTTTGGGGCGGCGGGGGGAATGAGCAGTTCTTC.

The chain carries TRBV7-2 and TRBJ1-1; tentative D call: TRBD1 (6 bases). The germline CDR1 and CDR2 sequences are SGHTA and FQGNSA. Trimming removed 2 bases at V and 4 bases at J, with 17 bases between. CDR3 length: 16 residues. CDR3 region: CASSLLQGRRGTEAFF. The CDR3, as DNA: TGTGCCAGCAGCTTATTACAGGGAAGAAGGGGCACTGAAGCTTTCTTT.

This chain links TRBV18 with TRBJ2-6; 9 bases are a match to TRBD1. CDR1 and CDR2 from the germline V gene are KGHSH and LQKENI. CDR3 length: 17 residues. After removal of 8 bases from V and 0 bases from J, the junction contained 8 bases not matched to a gene. This CDR3 is CASRPGQGYSGANVLTF. DNA for the CDR3: TGTGCCAGCCGCCCGGGACAGGGATACTCTGGGGCCAACGTCCTGACTTTC. The whole variable domain, filled in from reference TRBV18 and TRBJ2-6, reads NAGVMQNPRHLVRRRGQEARLRCSPMKGHSHVYWYRQLPEEGLKFMVYLQKENIIDESGMPKERFSAEFPKEGPSILRIQQVVRGDSAAYFCASRPGQGYSGANVLTFGAGSRLTVL.

The genes are TRBV27 and TRBJ2-1; 8 bases align to TRBD1. V trimming: 5 bases; J trimming: 3 bases; junction bases outside the gene matches: 6. This CDR3 is 15 amino acids long. In germline, CDR1 is MNHEY, CDR2 SMNVEV (reference sequence). CDR3 region: CASSPWTGYYNEQFF. DNA of the CDR3: TGTGCCAGCAGTCCCTGGACAGGGTACTACAATGAGCAGTTCTTC.

The rearrangement joins TRBV7-6 to TRBJ2-3; a weak D match, TRBD1 (5 bases). The CDR3 sequence is 16 residues long. Trimming left V 8 bases short and J 0 bases short, with 18 bases between. Germline CDR1 SGHVS, CDR2 FNYEAQ. The CDR3 DNA is TGTGCCAGCTCCAGGGCCCAACCCACTAGCACAGATACGCAGTATTTT. Its translation: CASSRAQPTSTDTQYF.

This chain connects TRBV7-9 to TRBJ2-5; possible D gene TRBD2, 6 bases. CDR1 and CDR2 from the germline V gene are SEHNR and FQNEAQ (reference sequence). The CDR3 runs 16 residues. Trimming took off 4 bases at V and 1 base at J, with 16 bases between the two ends. CDR3 DNA sequence: TGTGCCAGCAGCTCGTCAAGCATCGGGGGCCAAGAGACCCAGTACTTC. This encodes CASSSSSIGGQETQYF.

This clonotype was observed once. V gene TRBV11-1 combines with J gene TRBJ2-1, with D possibly TRBD2 on 6 matching bases. This CDR3 contains 18 residues. Trimming removed 5 bases at V and 0 bases at J, with 20 bases between. CDR1 and CDR2 from the germline V gene are SGHAT and FQDESV (reference sequence). CDR3 sequence (DNA): TGTGCCAGCAGCAACGACCGGGACGGAGGGATCTCCTACAATGAGCAGTTCTTC. Its translation: CASSNDRDGGISYNEQFF.

This clonotype was observed a single time. J is TRBJ1-1 and V is TRBV7-2, with 7 bases fitting TRBD1. V lost 7 bases and J lost 8; bases outside the gene matches: 13. The CDR3 is 14 amino acids. From germline, CDR1 is SGHTA and CDR2 FQGNSA. CDR3 DNA: TGTGCCAGCATCCAGGGGGTTCCTGGGTTGGAAGCTTTCTTT. Translated: CASIQGVPGLEAFF.

This sequence joins TRBV6-6 and TRBJ1-1; D is ambiguous. This CDR3 has 12 residues. The ends were cut back, 2 bases at V and 6 bases at J, with 7 bases in the middle. Germline CDR1 reads MNHNY; CDR2 reads SVGAGI (reference sequence). CDR3 residues: CASSYLRSEAFF. Here the CDR3 DNA reads TGTGCCAGCAGTTACCTACGTTCTGAAGCTTTCTTT.

The V and J genes are TRBV12-3 or TRBV12-4 and TRBJ2-7; D gene ambiguous. The V end was cut by 3 bases, the J end by 0 bases, with 6 bases between. The CDR3 is 13 amino acids. This CDR3 is CASSLASSYEQYF. The CDR3 bases are TGTGCCAGCAGTTTGGCTAGCTCCTACGAGCAGTACTTC.

The chain has TRBV2 and TRBJ2-1, with TRBD2 matching 9 bases. V lost 4 bases, J lost 8 bases, and 9 bases stayed unmatched. The CDR3 sequence is 15 residues long. Germline CDR1 reads SNHLY; CDR2 reads FYNNEI. CDR3 residues: CASSAARGGNDEQFF. In DNA, the CDR3 is TGTGCCAGCAGTGCTGCGCGGGGGGGCAATGATGAGCAGTTCTTC.

V usage is TRBV4-3 and J usage is TRBJ2-7, with TRBD2 matching over 13 bases. This CDR3 has 16 residues. CDR1 is LGHNA, CDR2 YSLEER, per germline. J lost 5 bases, V lost 4 bases, and 8 bases had no gene match. Here the CDR3 reads CASSRTPGTSGNEQYF. CDR3 in DNA: TGCGCCAGCAGCCGCACTCCCGGGACTAGCGGGAACGAGCAGTACTTC.

The chain carries TRBV19 and TRBJ1-5, with 10 bases matching TRBD1. The V gene's germline CDR1 is LNHDA and CDR2 SQIVND (reference sequence). The CDR3 contains 16 residues. The J segment lost 5 bases and the V segment lost 3 bases, leaving 7 bases of the junction unmatched. The CDR3 bases are TGTGCCAGTAGTATGACCCGGGACAGGGGAGATCAGCCCCAGCATTTT. It yields the protein CASSMTRDRGDQPQHF.

This chain connects TRBV5-1 to TRBJ2-3, with 7 bases identical to TRBD1. Per germline, CDR1 SGHRS and CDR2 YFSETQ. The length of the CDR3 is 13 residues. Germline trimming cut 8 bases from V and 2 bases from J; bases unmatched to any gene: 5. The CDR3 region is CASRDRSTDTQYF. CDR3 coding DNA: TGCGCCAGTAGGGACAGATCCACAGATACGCAGTATTTT.

CDR3 DNA sequence: TGCAGCGTTGATGATGCTAAAGCTTTCTTT. Protein product: CSVDDAKAFF. V is TRBV29-1 and J is TRBJ1-1; D is undetermined. The CDR3 is 10 residues long. Per the germline V gene, CDR1 is SQVTM and CDR2 is ANQGSEA. V shed 3 bases and J shed 9 bases, with 8 bases lying between them.

The V call is TRBV9, the J call TRBJ2-5; 9 bases are a match to TRBD2. The V gene's germline CDR1 is SGDLS and CDR2 YYNGEE. CDR3 length: 16 amino acids. The trim removed 1 base at V and 2 bases at J, leaving 6 bases unmatched. CDR3 residues: CASSVSLTSGQETQYF. The CDR3, as DNA: TGTGCCAGCAGCGTAAGCCTGACTAGCGGACAAGAGACCCAGTACTTC.